This T cell receptor beta chain was profiled in a study of blood T cell repertoires in COVID-19. Overall study: The United States, Italy and Spain provided the acute and convalescent COVID-19 samples.

Cohort assignment relied on participant-reported clinical history. Germline V gives CDR1 SGHTA, CDR2 FQGNSA. V was trimmed by 1 base and J by 0 bases, leaving 7 bases between them. The CDR3 is 14 residues long. Assay: immunoSEQ multiplex PCR; the TCRdb copy retains only in-frame clones and omits some. The repertoire includes 470,000 or so clones, about 90% of them detected once, and 1.5% to 2% sits in the top ten. Sequences were obtained from PBMCs or T cells enriched from blood (not recorded which). The clonotype comes from a woman aged 18-29 years with acute COVID-19. The chain employs TRBV7-2 and TRBJ2-7; weak D call: TRBD1 (6 bases). The CDR3 reads CASSLGQDSYEQYF. DNA of the CDR3: TGTGCCAGCAGCTTAGGACAGGACTCCTACGAGCAGTACTTC.